Shown below are 29 T cell receptor beta chains from a single sample sequenced in a study of cytomegalovirus exposure and HLA in healthy donors. Primers: 60 Vbeta forward and 13 Jbeta reverse. The protocol was immunoSEQ multiplex PCR, while the TCRdb copy is restricted to in-frame clones and leaves out a portion. The sample lists some 85,000 clones, over 70% seen once, with 5.5% to 7% in the top ten. The sequencing input was PBMCs. These receptors originate from a man aged 18 to 29 in good health and CMV-seropositive.

The gene calls are TRBV19 and TRBJ1-1; no reliable D call. Trimming took off 3 bases at V and 1 base at J, with 6 bases between the two ends. Germline V gene lookup returns CDR1 LNHDA and CDR2 SQIVND (reference sequence). The CDR3 covers 13 residues. The DNA of the CDR3 is TGTGCCAGTAGTATTACGGGGAACACTGAAGCTTTCTTT. This translates into CASSITGNTEAFF.

The rearrangement uses TRBV29-1 and TRBJ2-7, with 7 bases fitting TRBD1. The CDR3 sequence is 13 residues long. Germline V gene sequence: CDR1 SQVTM, CDR2 ANQGSEA. The V and J ends lost 7 bases and 3 bases, in that order; junction bases with no gene match: 9. CDR3 region: CSGGEGGGYEQYF. The CDR3 DNA sequence: TGCAGCGGGGGTGAAGGGGGCGGCTACGAGCAGTACTTC.

The chain employs TRBV28 and TRBJ1-4; D is ambiguous. Germline loops: CDR1 MDHEN, CDR2 SYDVKM. Between the trimmed V and J ends, which lost 1 base and 8 bases, there was a span of 5 bases. The CDR3 loop spans 12 amino acids. CDR3 protein: CASSLYSEKLFF. The DNA of the CDR3 is TGTGCCAGCAGTTTATACTCCGAAAAACTGTTTTTT.

The V gene is TRBV4-1, the J gene TRBJ1-1, with unresolved D. CDR1 is MGHRA, CDR2 YSYEKL, per germline. The CDR3 extends over 14 amino acids. Trimming cost V 2 bases and J 2 bases, with 9 bases left between them. This chain's CDR3 is CASSQITGNTEAFF. CDR3 in DNA: TGCGCCAGCAGCCAAATTACGGGTAACACTGAAGCTTTCTTT.

The rearrangement links TRBV10-3 to TRBJ2-7; D is ambiguous. The CDR3 contains 13 residues. Germline lookup yields CDR1 ENHRY and CDR2 SYGVKD. The V and J ends lost 8 bases and 0 bases respectively, with 11 bases between them. In DNA, the CDR3 is TGTGCCATCGGTCCCGCAGACTCCTACGAGCAGTACTTC. Amino acids: CAIGPADSYEQYF.

The chain recombines TRBV7-6 with TRBJ2-2; the D gene is possibly TRBD2 (6 bases). The ends were cut back, 4 bases at V and 1 base at J, with 13 bases in the middle. CDR1 and CDR2 from the germline V gene are SGHVS and FNYEAQ. The CDR3 runs 16 residues. The CDR3 loop reads CASSSRGTLNTGELFF. CDR3 DNA sequence: TGTGCCAGCAGCTCCCGGGGGACTCTGAACACCGGGGAGCTGTTTTTT. The variable domain in full, with the rest retrieved from reference TRBV7-6 and TRBJ2-2, is GAGVSQSPRYKVTKRGQDVALRCDPISGHVSLYWYRQALGQGPEFLTYFNYEAQQDKSGLPNDRFSAERPEGSISTLTIQRTEQRDSAMYRCASSSRGTLNTGELFFGEGSRLTVL.

There are a few counts of this clone. The chain has TRBV6-4 and TRBJ2-6, with D perhaps TRBD2 (5 bases). Germline values: CDR1 MRHNA, CDR2 SNTAGT. The CDR3 has 15 amino acids. Trimming removed 9 bases at V and 4 bases at J, with 16 bases between. The CDR3 DNA reads as TGTGCCAGGTCCAGGTCGGGGTTGGGGGCCAACGTCCTGACTTTC. Its protein product is CARSRSGLGANVLTF.

The chain employs TRBV28 and TRBJ1-2, with D unclear. V lost 5 bases and J 1 base, leaving 5 bases between the germline ends. The CDR3 runs 12 residues. Germline CDR1 and CDR2: MDHEN and SYDVKM. The CDR3, as DNA: TGTGCCAGCAGTAGAGATAACTATGGCTACACCTTC. Protein product: CASSRDNYGYTF.

This clone was seen just once. The chain joins TRBV28 to TRBJ2-5, with a weak D call TRBD2 (6 bases). V dropped 6 bases and J dropped 2 bases, with 16 bases sitting between them. The length of the CDR3 is 15 residues. Per the germline V gene, CDR1 is MDHEN and CDR2 is SYDVKM. This CDR3 reads CASRGGGVRQETQYF. The DNA for the CDR3 is TGTGCCAGCAGGGGCGGCGGGGTAAGACAAGAGACCCAGTACTTC.

The CDR3 DNA follows: TGTGCCAGCAGCGAACCGGGGAGCTCCTACAATGAGCAGTTCTTC. This codes for CASSEPGSSYNEQFF. V usage is TRBV11-3 and J usage is TRBJ2-1; possible D gene TRBD2, 5 bases. Trimming shortened V by 5 bases and J by 0 bases, and 11 bases separated the two germline ends. The germline V gene encodes CDR1 SGHNT and CDR2 YENEEA. This CDR3 region has 15 residues.

The rearrangement joins TRBV7-9 to TRBJ2-1, with 10 bases aligning to TRBD2. Germline values: CDR1 SEHNR, CDR2 FQNEAQ (reference sequence). Trimming removed 2 bases from V and 4 bases from J; junction bases left unmatched: 2. The CDR3 spans 15 residues. DNA of the CDR3: TGTGCCAGCAGCTTATCACTAGCGGGATACAATGAGCAGTTCTTC. This sequence encodes CASSLSLAGYNEQFF. The variable domain in full, with the rest retrieved from reference TRBV7-9 and TRBJ2-1, is DTGVSQNPRHKITKRGQNVTFRCDPISEHNRLYWYRQTLGQGPEFLTYFQNEAQLEKSRLLSDRFSAERPKGSFSTLEIQRTEQGDSAMYLCASSLSLAGYNEQFFGPGTRLTVL.

The V gene is TRBV9, the J gene TRBJ2-7; 7 bases match TRBD2. Germline-derived CDR1 and CDR2 are SGDLS and YYNGEE. The J segment lost 3 bases and the V segment lost 1 base, leaving 4 bases of the junction unmatched. CDR3 length: 14 amino acids. The chain's CDR3 is CASSVSSGGYEQYF. The CDR3 nucleotides are TGTGCCAGCAGCGTATCTAGCGGAGGCTACGAGCAGTACTTC.

The chain uses TRBV18 and TRBJ1-2; TRBD1 is a possible D gene (5 bases). The CDR3 is 15 residues long. V lost 2 bases to trimming and J lost 3 bases, with 13 bases between them. The germline gives CDR1 KGHSH, CDR2 LQKENI. CDR3 residues: CASSPSDSWDYGYTF. The CDR3 DNA is TGTGCCAGCTCACCATCCGACAGTTGGGACTATGGCTACACCTTC.

The V call is TRBV27, the J call TRBJ2-7; 7 nucleotides agree with TRBD1. After removal of 5 bases from V and 5 bases from J, the junction contained 9 bases not matched to a gene. The V gene's germline CDR1 is MNHEY and CDR2 SMNVEV (reference sequence). The CDR3 runs 14 residues. Here the CDR3 reads CASSPTKGANEQYF. The CDR3 DNA sequence: TGTGCCAGCAGTCCTACGAAGGGGGCCAACGAGCAGTACTTC.

The chain combines TRBV28 with TRBJ1-1, with a possible D match to TRBD1 (5 bases). Germline V gives CDR1 MDHEN, CDR2 SYDVKM. Trimming shortened V by 5 bases and J by 4 bases, and 14 bases separated the two germline ends. The CDR3 is made up of 14 amino acids. As DNA, the CDR3 is TGTGCCAGCAGTCTCAACCCCAGGGTCACTGAAGCTTTCTTT. It translates to CASSLNPRVTEAFF.

J is TRBJ1-1 and V is TRBV6-1, with 7 bases matching TRBD1. The V gene end was trimmed by 6 bases and the J gene end by 2 bases; junction bases not matched to a gene: 3. The CDR3 is 13 residues long. The germline V gene has CDR1 MNHNS and CDR2 SASEGT. This CDR3 reads CASRRDSNTEAFF. The CDR3 DNA reads as TGTGCCAGCAGAAGGGACAGCAACACTGAAGCTTTCTTT.

This rearrangement joins TRBV27 to TRBJ1-4, with no clear D. The CDR3 is 13 amino acids. Trimming cost V 8 bases and J 10 bases, with 17 bases left between them. CDR1 MNHEY and CDR2 SMNVEV come from the germline V gene (reference sequence). In nucleotides, the CDR3 is TGTGCCAGCGGCCGCCTTGAGGCGGGAAAACTGTTTTTT. Its protein product is CASGRLEAGKLFF.

The V and J genes are TRBV19 and TRBJ2-1; D is uncertain. The CDR3 covers 13 residues. The germline gives CDR1 LNHDA, CDR2 SQIVND (reference sequence). Trimming took off 3 bases at V and 4 bases at J, with 7 bases between the two ends. CDR3 residues: CASSMYGYNEQFF. The CDR3 DNA follows: TGTGCCAGTAGTATGTACGGTTACAATGAGCAGTTCTTC.

The chain is built from TRBV18 and TRBJ1-5, with D tentatively TRBD1 (6 bases). This CDR3 spans 14 amino acids. CDR1 KGHSH and CDR2 LQKENI come from the germline V gene. With 6 bases removed from V and 3 bases from J, the gap between germline ends came to 12 bases. CDR3 in DNA: TGTGCCAGCTCGCTACAGGGTGCCAATCAGCCCCAGCATTTT. Its protein product is CASSLQGANQPQHF.

The chain carries TRBV19 and TRBJ1-1; 9 bases are a match to TRBD1. The V and J ends lost 5 bases and 0 bases, in that order; junction bases with no gene match: 7. CDR1 and CDR2 (germline): LNHDA, SQIVND (reference sequence). This CDR3 contains 16 residues. CDR3 coding DNA: TGTGCCAGTAGTGGTCTGGGACAGGGCCTGAACACTGAAGCTTTCTTT. It specifies CASSGLGQGLNTEAFF.

The rearrangement uses TRBV28 and TRBJ2-3; TRBD2 agrees at 12 bases. CDR1 is MDHEN and CDR2 is SYDVKM in the germline V gene. J gave up 8 bases and V 8 bases, and 8 bases lay outside the gene matches. The CDR3 runs to 14 residues. CDR3 bases: TGTGCCAGCGCACCACTAGCGGGAGGAGGTACGCAGTATTTT. It encodes CASAPLAGGGTQYF.

V gene TRBV5-1 combines with J gene TRBJ2-6; D is uncertain. The CDR3 totals 15 residues. Per the germline V gene, CDR1 is SGHRS and CDR2 is YFSETQ. The V gene lost 3 bases and the J gene lost 4 bases, with 11 bases spanning the gap. CDR3 residues: CASSYMTLGANVLTF. The DNA of the CDR3 is TGCGCCAGCAGCTATATGACTTTGGGGGCCAACGTCCTGACTTTC. The complete variable domain, with remaining parts taken from reference TRBV5-1 and TRBJ2-6, reads KAGVTQTPRYLIKTRGQQVTLSCSPISGHRSVSWYQQTPGQGLQFLFEYFSETQRNKGNFPGRFSGRQFSNSRSEMNVSTLELGDSALYLCASSYMTLGANVLTFGAGSRLTVL.

This chain uses TRBV7-8 with TRBJ2-7, with a weak D call TRBD1 (5 bases). The CDR3 has 13 amino acids. Between the trimmed V and J ends, which lost 4 bases and 2 bases, there was a span of 9 bases. Germline V gene sequence: CDR1 SGHVS, CDR2 FQNEAQ. This chain's CDR3 is CASSSTGTYEQYF. The CDR3 DNA reads TGTGCCAGCAGCTCAACAGGAACCTACGAGCAGTACTTC.

This clone has just a few counts. The CDR3 here is CASSELGRAGETQYF. CDR3 coding DNA: TGTGCCAGCAGTGAATTAGGTCGGGCGGGAGAGACCCAGTACTTC. V is TRBV25-1 and J is TRBJ2-5, with D possibly TRBD2 on 5 matching bases. Germline V CDR1 and CDR2: MGHDK, SYGVNS. V was clipped by 1 base and J by 4 bases, with 13 bases between them. The CDR3 contains 15 residues.

The chain employs TRBV19 and TRBJ1-1, with 9 bases aligning to TRBD1. The CDR3 contains 14 residues. V was pared by 6 bases and J by 5 bases, with 7 bases of the junction left unmatched. Germline V CDR1 and CDR2: LNHDA, SQIVND (reference sequence). CDR3: CASSTTDRGTEAFF. CDR3 nucleotide sequence: TGTGCCAGTAGCACTACCGACAGGGGGACTGAAGCTTTCTTT.

The chain is built from TRBV7-3 and TRBJ2-3, with D hard to call. The germline V and J ends were trimmed by 5 bases and 9 bases, with 12 bases remaining between them. This CDR3 is 12 amino acids long. Looked up from germline, CDR1 is SGHTA and CDR2 is FQGTGA. The CDR3: CASSPGLGTQYF. Written as DNA, the CDR3 is TGTGCCAGCAGCCCCGGCCTCGGGACGCAGTATTTT.

The rearrangement joins TRBV28 to TRBJ1-1; no firm D call. The ends were cut back, 7 bases at V and 6 bases at J, with 18 bases in the middle. This CDR3 has 14 amino acids. The V gene's germline CDR1 is MDHEN and CDR2 SYDVKM. The CDR3 bases are TGTGCCAGCACCCACTCTCTTGGAGGCCCTGAAGCTTTCTTT. Translation gives CASTHSLGGPEAFF.

In this sample, this clone turned up once. The chain combines TRBV29-1 with TRBJ1-2, with 8 positions matching TRBD1. The J segment lost 5 bases and the V segment lost 8 bases, leaving 4 bases of the junction unmatched. CDR3 length: 11 residues. CDR1 is SQVTM, CDR2 ANQGSEA, per germline. The CDR3 nucleotides are TGCAGCACTGGACAGGGATATGGCTACACCTTC. Translation gives CSTGQGYGYTF.

V and J are TRBV27 and TRBJ2-7, with TRBD2 matching over 13 bases. Germline V gene lookup returns CDR1 MNHEY and CDR2 SMNVEV (reference sequence). V shed 5 bases, J shed 4 bases, and the junction held 5 bases outside the gene matches. The CDR3 is 15 amino acids. In DNA, the CDR3 is TGTGCCAGCAGTGGACTAGCGGGAGCGGGGTACGAGCAGTACTTC. Translating it yields CASSGLAGAGYEQYF.